These 26 T cell receptor beta chains were all obtained from the same sample, sequenced in a study of cytomegalovirus exposure and HLA in healthy donors. A multiplex PCR was run with 60 Vbeta primers and 13 Jbeta primers. TCRdb keeps only in-frame clones here, not all; method: immunoSEQ multiplex PCR. The sample lists 120,000 to 150,000 clones; 72% were seen once. The source material was PBMCs. These receptors originate from a man in his forties or fifties in good health and CMV-seronegative.

The chain joins TRBV7-6 to TRBJ2-1; perhaps TRBD1 as D (5 bases). Deletions cut 5 bases from V and 5 bases from J, with 10 bases between. Germline V gene sequence: CDR1 SGHVS, CDR2 FNYEAQ. The CDR3 is 13 residues long. CDR3 amino acids: CASSQRQNNEQFF. CDR3 sequence (DNA): TGTGCCAGCAGCCAACGACAGAACAATGAGCAGTTCTTC.

A few counts support this clone. The genes are TRBV7-2 and TRBJ2-7; D remains ambiguous. The germline V gene encodes CDR1 SGHTA and CDR2 FQGNSA. The CDR3 length is 13 residues. The V end was cut by 1 base, the J end by 8 bases, with 12 bases between. The CDR3 loop is CASSLDRTTKQYF. For the CDR3, the DNA is TGTGCCAGCAGCTTAGACCGAACTACGAAGCAGTACTTC.

V gene TRBV4-1 combines with J gene TRBJ1-5, with D hard to call. Trimming stripped 0 bases from V and 9 bases from J, with 12 bases between. CDR1 MGHRA and CDR2 YSYEKL come from the germline V gene. The CDR3 spans 14 residues. The CDR3 DNA follows: TGCGCCAGCAGCCAAGAGGGCGGGGTCTGGCCCCAGCATTTT. It is translated as CASSQEGGVWPQHF.

This clone was seen just once. The CDR3 DNA is TGTGCCAGCAGTTCAAGGTGGCGGGAGTCCTACAATGAGCAGTTCTTC. Protein product: CASSSRWRESYNEQFF. V usage is TRBV6-5 and J usage is TRBJ2-1, with TRBD2 identical over 7 bases. The CDR3 sequence is 16 residues long. V was pared by 4 bases and J by 1 base, with 7 bases of the junction left unmatched. CDR1 is MNHEY, CDR2 SVGAGI, per germline.

As for this clone: The junction and the germline gene differ at one end; a read error may be behind it. The V gene is TRBV6-5, the J gene TRBJ1-5, with a weak D call TRBD1 (5 bases). CDR1 is MNHEY and CDR2 is SVGAGI in the germline V gene. This CDR3 is built from 13 residues. The CDR3 here is CASGGTVRQPQNF. DNA for the CDR3: TGTGCCAGTGGGGGGACCGTTCGGCAGCCCCAGAATTTT.

This clone showed up just a few times. The chain links TRBV9 to TRBJ1-1; D is possibly TRBD1 (5 bases). The V and J ends lost 0 bases and 1 base respectively, with 13 bases between them. The CDR3 is 16 residues long. The germline gives CDR1 SGDLS, CDR2 YYNGEE. CDR3 nucleotide sequence: TGTGCCAGCAGCGTAGCCGGATCAGGGTGGAACACTGAAGCTTTCTTT. This encodes CASSVAGSGWNTEAFF. Supplemented by reference TRBV9 and TRBJ1-1, the full variable domain reads DSGVTQTPKHLITATGQRVTLRCSPRSGDLSVYWYQQSLDQGLQFLIQYYNGEERAKGNILERFSAQQFPDLHSELNLSSLELGDSALYFCASSVAGSGWNTEAFFGQGTRLTVV.

This clone was counted a few times. This chain joins TRBV14 and TRBJ2-1; the match to TRBD2 covers 8 bases. CDR1 and CDR2 (germline): SGHDN, FVKESK. J gave up 8 bases and V 6 bases, and 21 bases lay outside the gene matches. The CDR3 extends over 18 amino acids. CDR3: CASRTGRGWGNRRDEQFF. The CDR3 region has the DNA TGTGCCAGCAGGACCGGGAGGGGGTGGGGCAATCGTAGGGATGAGCAGTTCTTC.

The chain combines TRBV2 with TRBJ1-5; no clear D. CDR1 and CDR2 from the germline V gene are SNHLY and FYNNEI. CDR3 length: 15 amino acids. V was shortened by 7 bases and J by 4 bases, with 17 bases between the two germline ends. The CDR3, as DNA: TGTGCCAGCAACGGTGAGGGAGGTGGAAATCAGCCCCAGCATTTT. Amino acids: CASNGEGGGNQPQHF.

The chain is built from TRBV30 and TRBJ1-2; D perhaps matches TRBD1 (5 bases). This CDR3 has 12 amino acids. The germline V gene has CDR1 GTSNPN and CDR2 SVGIG (reference sequence). Here the CDR3 reads CAWDRGLGGYTF. As DNA, the CDR3 is TGTGCTTGGGACCGGGGTCTGGGCGGCTACACCTTC.

CDR3 loop: CASSLGPEGPTNEQFF. CDR3 coding DNA: TGTGCCAGCAGCTTAGGCCCGGAGGGTCCTACCAATGAGCAGTTCTTC. The chain links TRBV7-7 to TRBJ2-1; possibly TRBD2 for D (6 bases). The CDR3 is 16 amino acids. V was cut by 1 base and J by 6 bases, with 16 bases left in between. CDR1 is SSHAT, CDR2 FNYEAQ, per germline (reference sequence).

V gene TRBV5-1 combines with J gene TRBJ2-5, with no clear D. CDR1 SGHRS and CDR2 YFSETQ come from the germline V gene. The CDR3 is 12 amino acids. Trimming pared 4 bases from V and 2 bases from J, leaving 6 bases between. The CDR3 is CASSRTQETQYF. The CDR3 DNA sequence: TGCGCCAGCAGCCGCACACAAGAGACCCAGTACTTC.

This clone has only a few counts. The J gene is TRBJ2-5, the V gene TRBV4-1; D is possibly TRBD2 (6 bases). In germline, CDR1 is MGHRA, CDR2 YSYEKL. The CDR3 runs to 13 residues. Trimming left V 2 bases short and J 5 bases short, with 9 bases between. The CDR3 loop is CASSQWGRETQYF. The CDR3 DNA reads TGCGCCAGCAGCCAATGGGGGAGGGAGACCCAGTACTTC.

The V gene is TRBV6-6, the J gene TRBJ1-5, with a tentative D call TRBD1 (6 bases). Germline CDR1 is MNHNY and CDR2 is SVGAGI (reference sequence). The CDR3 runs to 16 residues. Trimming took off 6 bases at V and 6 bases at J, with 21 bases between the two ends. The CDR3 DNA is TGTGCCAGCAGGGCCCTCGAGGGGGGGAGAGGTCAGCCCCAGCATTTT. Translating it yields CASRALEGGRGQPQHF.

Written as DNA, the CDR3 is TGTGCCAGCAGCGTAGTAACAGGCTGGAACACTGAAGCTTTCTTT. It translates to CASSVVTGWNTEAFF. This chain joins TRBV9 and TRBJ1-1; D may be TRBD1 (5 bases). CDR3 length: 15 amino acids. CDR1 SGDLS and CDR2 YYNGEE come from the germline V gene. Between the trimmed V and J ends, which lost 0 bases and 1 base, there was a span of 10 bases.

The chain has TRBV10-3 and TRBJ1-5; possible D gene TRBD1, 5 bases. In germline, CDR1 is ENHRY, CDR2 SYGVKD. Trimming left V 4 bases short and J 0 bases short, with 10 bases between. This CDR3 comprises 15 residues. Here the CDR3 reads CAISAGRNSNQPQHF. The CDR3 DNA reads TGTGCCATCAGTGCAGGGAGGAATAGCAATCAGCCCCAGCATTTT.

This clone has more than one count but fewer than ten. The CDR3 region has the DNA TGTGCCACCTTCGGGGAGAGGCCCTATGGCTACACCTTC. It encodes CATFGERPYGYTF. This sequence joins TRBV6-5 and TRBJ1-2; no definite D call. V was pared by 10 bases and J by 4 bases, with 16 bases between. Germline loops: CDR1 MNHEY, CDR2 SVGAGI. CDR3 length: 13 amino acids.

The chain employs TRBV5-1 and TRBJ2-5; possibly TRBD2 for D (6 bases). Between the trimmed V and J ends, which lost 4 bases and 3 bases, there was a span of 13 bases. The CDR3 length is 14 residues. The germline CDR1 and CDR2 sequences are SGHRS and YFSETQ. This chain's CDR3 is CASSRDSNEETQYF. CDR3 coding DNA: TGCGCCAGCAGCCGGGACTCCAACGAAGAGACCCAGTACTTC.

This clone was counted only a few times. The chain joins TRBV20-1 to TRBJ2-3; D is undetermined. Per germline, CDR1 DFQATT and CDR2 SNEGSKA (reference sequence). CDR3 length: 10 amino acids. V was pared by 7 bases and J by 7 bases, with 9 bases between. The CDR3 spells CSVIRYTQYF. CDR3 nucleotide sequence: TGCAGTGTTATCAGGTATACGCAGTATTTT.

V and J are TRBV7-2 and TRBJ2-2; TRBD2 matches at 10 bases. Germline CDR1 is SGHTA and CDR2 is FQGNSA. The CDR3 covers 15 residues. V gave up 1 base and J gave up 4 bases; unmatched junction bases: 0. The CDR3 DNA sequence: TGTGCCAGCAGCTTAGGGACTAGCGGCACCGGGGAGCTGTTTTTT. It codes for CASSLGTSGTGELFF.

V usage is TRBV19 and J usage is TRBJ1-2; a possible D gene is TRBD1 (5 bases). The CDR3 spans 13 residues. V gave up 7 bases and J gave up 4 bases, with 13 bases separating them. Germline loops: CDR1 LNHDA, CDR2 SQIVND (reference sequence). CDR3 loop: CASIDGRAYGYTF. The CDR3 DNA reads as TGTGCCAGTATTGATGGCAGGGCCTATGGCTACACCTTC.

The count of this clone is one. The chain employs TRBV19 and TRBJ2-1; 7 bases agree with TRBD1. The germline V gene encodes CDR1 LNHDA and CDR2 SQIVND (reference sequence). The CDR3 contains 13 residues. V dropped 8 bases and J dropped 8; count of bases not matched to a gene: 9. DNA for the CDR3: TGTGCCAGTCTAGACAGGGAGAGCTATGAGCAGTTCTTC. Its protein product is CASLDRESYEQFF.

This clone was counted between two and nine times. J is TRBJ2-7 and V is TRBV7-2; 11 positions agree with TRBD2. This CDR3 spans 16 amino acids. Trimming cost V 5 bases and J 2 bases; bases outside gene matches: 8. Germline values: CDR1 SGHTA, CDR2 FQGNSA. CDR3 coding DNA: TGTGCCAGCAGCGTATATGTAGCGGGAGGGCCCTACGAGCAGTACTTC. Translating it yields CASSVYVAGGPYEQYF.

The V gene is TRBV30, the J gene TRBJ2-1, with 8 bases lining up with TRBD1. The length of the CDR3 is 14 residues. The germline gives CDR1 GTSNPN, CDR2 SVGIG (reference sequence). The V and J ends lost 4 bases and 7 bases, in that order; junction bases with no gene match: 9. The CDR3 nucleotides read TGTGCCTGGACCATGGGGGACAGGAGTAATGAGCAGTTCTTC. It encodes CAWTMGDRSNEQFF.

The chain links TRBV28 to TRBJ2-7, with D hard to call. The ends were cut back, 8 bases at V and 1 base at J, with 9 bases in the middle. Germline assignment: CDR1 MDHEN and CDR2 SYDVKM. This CDR3 is 12 amino acids long. The CDR3 is CASHTASYEQYF. CDR3 bases: TGTGCCAGCCACACAGCATCCTACGAGCAGTACTTC. Using reference TRBV28 and TRBJ2-7 for the parts outside the CDR3, the full variable domain is DVKVTQSSRYLVKRTGEKVFLECVQDMDHENMFWYRQDPGLGLRLIYFSYDVKMKEKGDIPEGYSVSREKKERFSLILESASTNQTSMYLCASHTASYEQYFGPGTRLTVT.

V usage is TRBV6-5 and J usage is TRBJ2-3; 7 bases fit TRBD1. There are 12 residues in the CDR3. Germline V CDR1 and CDR2: MNHEY, SVGAGI. Trimming removed 7 bases from V and 9 bases from J; junction bases left unmatched: 7. This CDR3 is CASKQRGRTQYF. The CDR3 DNA reads TGTGCCAGCAAACAAAGGGGGCGCACGCAGTATTTT.

V gene TRBV9 combines with J gene TRBJ2-2; D not certain. V shed 4 bases and J shed 7 bases, with 11 bases lying between them. This CDR3 has 13 amino acids. Germline assignment: CDR1 SGDLS and CDR2 YYNGEE. The CDR3 DNA follows: TGTGCCAGCAGCCCCAGGCAGAACGGGGAGCTGTTTTTT. Amino acids: CASSPRQNGELFF.